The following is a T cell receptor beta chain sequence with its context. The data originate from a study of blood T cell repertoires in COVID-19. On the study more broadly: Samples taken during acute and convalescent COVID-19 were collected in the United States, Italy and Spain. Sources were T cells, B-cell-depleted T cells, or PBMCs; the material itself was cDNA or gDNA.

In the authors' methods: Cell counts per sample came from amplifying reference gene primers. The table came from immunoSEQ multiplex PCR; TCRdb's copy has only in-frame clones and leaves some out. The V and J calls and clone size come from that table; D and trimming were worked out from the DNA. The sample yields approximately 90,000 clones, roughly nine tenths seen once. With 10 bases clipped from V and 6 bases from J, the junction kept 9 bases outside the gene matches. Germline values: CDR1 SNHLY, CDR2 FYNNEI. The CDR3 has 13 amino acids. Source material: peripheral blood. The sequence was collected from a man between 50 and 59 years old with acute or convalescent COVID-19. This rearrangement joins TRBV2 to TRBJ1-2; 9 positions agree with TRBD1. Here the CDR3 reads CATLRGDRDGYTF. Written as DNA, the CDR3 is TGTGCCACCCTCCGAGGGGACAGGGATGGCTACACCTTC.